The 16 T cell receptor beta chains presented below share a single source sample, sequenced in a study of blood T cell repertoires in COVID-19. Profiling relied on immunoSEQ multiplex PCR, and the TCRdb table lists in-frame clones only, not all of them. Of some 190,000 clones listed, about 85% were seen once; the top ten hold 15% to 20%. Sample: peripheral blood. These receptors all stem from a person between 65 and 79 years old with COVID-19, enrolled during active disease.

V usage is TRBV6-6 and J usage is TRBJ2-7, with 9 bases matching TRBD2. Germline CDR1 reads MNHNY; CDR2 reads SVGAGI (reference sequence). The CDR3 has 16 amino acids. V trimming: 6 bases; J trimming: 2 bases; junction bases outside the gene matches: 11. This CDR3 reads CASSLGLARSAYEQYF. CDR3 DNA: TGTGCCAGCAGCCTCGGACTAGCGCGATCCGCCTACGAGCAGTACTTC.

This chain connects TRBV4-3 to TRBJ2-7, with TRBD2 identical over 15 bases. V lost 3 bases, J lost 2 bases, and 2 bases stayed unmatched. The CDR3 is 16 residues long. Germline-derived CDR1 and CDR2 are LGHNA and YSLEER. The CDR3 loop is CASSQGLAGGPYEQYF. Written as DNA, the CDR3 is TGCGCCAGCAGCCAGGGACTAGCGGGGGGTCCCTACGAGCAGTACTTC.

This chain connects TRBV20-1 to TRBJ2-3; the D is unclear. Germline V lookup: CDR1 DFQATT, CDR2 SNEGSKA (reference sequence). The CDR3 has 10 amino acids. CDR3 nucleotide sequence: TGCAGCGCCGCTAAAGATACGCAGTATTTT. Translating it yields CSAAKDTQYF.

The chain uses TRBV19 and TRBJ2-5; the D gene is possibly TRBD1 (6 bases). Trimming shortened V by 5 bases and J by 1 base, and 8 bases separated the two germline ends. The V gene's germline CDR1 is LNHDA and CDR2 SQIVND (reference sequence). The CDR3 consists of 13 residues. The CDR3 sequence: CASSVTGQETQYF. Written as DNA, the CDR3 is TGTGCCAGTAGTGTGACAGGCCAAGAGACCCAGTACTTC. The entire variable domain, with the rest obtained from reference TRBV19 and TRBJ2-5, is as follows: DGGITQSPKYLFRKEGQNVTLSCEQNLNHDAMYWYRQDPGQGLRLIYYSQIVNDFQKGDIAEGYSVSREKKESFPLTVTSAQKNPTAFYLCASSVTGQETQYFGPGTRLLVL.

In nucleotides, the CDR3 is TGTGCCAGCAGTTTCGATAGAGAAAAACTGTTTTTT. Residues: CASSFDREKLFF. The chain combines TRBV27 with TRBJ1-4; D gene unclear. The germline V gene has CDR1 MNHEY and CDR2 SMNVEV (reference sequence). V was trimmed by 3 bases and J by 8 bases, leaving 7 bases between them. This CDR3 region has 12 residues.

Here the CDR3 DNA reads TGTGCCAGCAGTTTATTGGGGGGTGCGAACACCGGGGAGCTGTTTTTT. Residues: CASSLLGGANTGELFF. The chain couples TRBV28 to TRBJ2-2, with D tentatively TRBD2 (6 bases). Looked up from germline, CDR1 is MDHEN and CDR2 is SYDVKM. V shed 1 base and J shed 0 bases, with 9 bases lying between them. This CDR3 has 16 amino acids.

This clone occurred a few times. The chain combines TRBV29-1 with TRBJ2-7, with 7 bases matching TRBD1. Germline V gene lookup returns CDR1 SQVTM and CDR2 ANQGSEA. The CDR3 contains 14 residues. V gave up 6 bases and J gave up 0 bases; unmatched junction bases: 8. The CDR3 nucleotides are TGCAGCGTGAGGACAGGTGGGGACTCCTACGAGCAGTACTTC. It is translated as CSVRTGGDSYEQYF.

V gene TRBV14 combines with J gene TRBJ2-6; 10 nucleotides align to TRBD1. Germline CDR1 and CDR2: SGHDN and FVKESK. V trimming: 4 bases; J trimming: 3 bases; junction bases outside the gene matches: 9. The length of the CDR3 is 18 residues. The chain's CDR3 is CASSPTDRGSFGANVLTF. As DNA, the CDR3 is TGTGCCAGCAGCCCTACGGACAGGGGGAGCTTTGGGGCCAACGTCCTGACTTTC.

The gene calls are TRBV21-1 and TRBJ1-5. TRBV21-1 is a documented pseudogene. The CDR3 covers 18 residues. CDR3 nucleotides: TGTGCCAGCAGCAACGCGGGGGGAATACCGGGGGCAGGACAGCCCCAGCATTTT. Translation gives CASSNAGGIPGAGQPQHF.

The chain recombines TRBV25-1 with TRBJ1-4; 8 bases match TRBD1. The CDR3 loop spans 15 amino acids. Germline V CDR1 and CDR2: MGHDK, SYGVNS. The V and J ends lost 5 bases and 6 bases, in that order; junction bases with no gene match: 8. CDR3 sequence reads: CASSPPGQAYEKLFF. The CDR3 bases are TGTGCCAGCAGTCCGCCGGGACAGGCTTATGAAAAACTGTTTTTT.

The V and J genes are TRBV5-3 and TRBJ2-3, with D maybe TRBD2 (6 bases). TRBV5-3 is an ORF, and what it does is uncertain. V was cut by 9 bases and J by 0 bases, with 20 bases left in between. The CDR3 spans 16 residues. In DNA form, the CDR3 reads TGTGCCAAGAGGGAGCCCCGGAGGGTTAGCACAGATACGCAGTATTTT. It yields the protein CAKREPRRVSTDTQYF.

The chain joins TRBV5-4 to TRBJ1-6; 9 bases agree with TRBD1. V trimming: 4 bases; J trimming: 7 bases; junction bases outside the gene matches: 6. Germline assignment: CDR1 SGHNT and CDR2 YYREEE (reference sequence). The CDR3 sequence is 15 residues long. In nucleotides, the CDR3 is TGTGCCAGCAGCCCGCACAGGGGGCTAAATTCACCCCTCCACTTT. Its translation is CASSPHRGLNSPLHF.

The V and J genes are TRBV6-4 and TRBJ2-2, with a possible D match to TRBD1 (6 bases). The CDR3 is 15 residues long. Trimming took off 8 bases at V and 1 base at J, with 14 bases between the two ends. Germline V gene lookup returns CDR1 MRHNA and CDR2 SNTAGT. DNA of the CDR3: TGTGCCAGCTCGGTCGAGACAGGGAACACCGGGGAGCTGTTTTTT. Translation: CASSVETGNTGELFF.

The V call is TRBV7-4, the J call TRBJ2-7, with TRBD2 matching 11 bases. V gave up 10 bases and J gave up 0 bases; unmatched junction bases: 17. The germline CDR1 and CDR2 sequences are SGHVT and SQSDAQ. The CDR3 is made up of 18 amino acids. The CDR3 loop reads CATGGRLAGGFISYEQYF. DNA of the CDR3: TGTGCCACGGGAGGAAGGCTAGCGGGAGGTTTTATCTCCTACGAGCAGTACTTC.

CDR3 residues: CASSWTPSSSYEQYF. The DNA of the CDR3 is TGTGCCAGCAGCTGGACTCCCTCTTCCTCCTACGAGCAGTACTTC. V gene TRBV7-2 combines with J gene TRBJ2-7; possible D gene TRBD2, 5 bases. V was pared by 4 bases and J by 0 bases, with 13 bases between. From germline, CDR1 is SGHTA and CDR2 FQGNSA. The CDR3 is made up of 15 amino acids.

In the case of this clone: Other DNA sequences within the sample encode an identical CDR3. CDR3 nucleotides: TGTGCCAGCTCACCAGGAAGCGGGGGCGGCACAGATACGCAGTATTTT. Its protein is CASSPGSGGGTDTQYF. The chain has TRBV18 and TRBJ2-3, with 8 bases identical to TRBD2. The CDR3 covers 16 residues. Unmatched junction bases numbered 5, after V lost 2 bases and J lost 1 base. The V gene's germline CDR1 is KGHSH and CDR2 LQKENI.